Presented here are 27 T cell receptor beta chains from one specimen sequenced in a study of blood T cell repertoires in COVID-19. TCRdb keeps only in-frame clones here, not all; method: immunoSEQ multiplex PCR. The sample includes hundreds of thousands of clones, just over 85% seen only once; the top ten take approximately 1.5%. Sample: peripheral blood. Receptors originate from a woman aged 30 to 39 with active or convalescent COVID-19.

The J gene is TRBJ2-3, the V gene TRBV27; D is ambiguous. This CDR3 is built from 13 residues. With 3 bases removed from V and 2 bases from J, the gap between germline ends came to 6 bases. The V gene's germline CDR1 is MNHEY and CDR2 SMNVEV (reference sequence). The CDR3 loop reads CASSFLLTDTQYF. The CDR3 region has the DNA TGTGCCAGCAGTTTCTTACTCACAGATACGCAGTATTTT.

The chain is built from TRBV6-5 and TRBJ1-2; 11 nucleotides agree with TRBD1. V was pared by 5 bases and J by 3 bases, with 5 bases of the junction left unmatched. This CDR3 has 15 residues. Per germline, CDR1 MNHEY and CDR2 SVGAGI. CDR3 sequence (DNA): TGTGCCAGCAGTAATCGGGACAGGGGGGACTATGGCTACACCTTC. It encodes CASSNRDRGDYGYTF.

For this clone: The sample contains more than one DNA sequence encoding this CDR3. The chain carries TRBV15 and TRBJ1-3, with D maybe TRBD1 (6 bases). This CDR3 is 15 amino acids long. Germline V gives CDR1 LNHNV, CDR2 YYDKDF (reference sequence). The V end lost 0 bases, the J end lost 0 bases, and 6 bases lay between the germline ends. The CDR3: CATSRDRGSGNTIYF. CDR3 nucleotide sequence: TGTGCCACCAGCAGAGACAGGGGCTCTGGAAACACCATATATTTT.

This clone was recorded only once. The chain employs TRBV11-2 and TRBJ2-1; TRBD2 agrees at 8 bases. V shed 3 bases and J 5 bases; nucleotides not matched to a gene: 9. The CDR3 totals 16 residues. Germline V CDR1 and CDR2: SGHAT, FQNNGV. The CDR3 loop reads CASSFSGGLKDNEQFF. CDR3 bases: TGTGCCAGCAGCTTTTCGGGGGGGCTAAAGGACAATGAGCAGTTCTTC.

The J gene is TRBJ1-1, the V gene TRBV25-1; TRBD1 matches at 7 bases. V lost 5 bases and J lost 2; bases outside the gene matches: 8. Germline-derived CDR1 and CDR2 are MGHDK and SYGVNS. This CDR3 contains 15 residues. The CDR3: CASSQTGVLNTEAFF. CDR3 DNA: TGTGCCAGCAGTCAAACAGGGGTACTAAACACTGAAGCTTTCTTT.

CDR3 amino acids: CASKGGMSTDTQYF. CDR3 nucleotides: TGTGCCAGCAAAGGCGGGATGAGCACAGATACGCAGTATTTT. The chain couples TRBV11-3 to TRBJ2-3, with D tentatively TRBD2 (6 bases). The germline V and J ends were trimmed by 7 bases and 0 bases, with 11 bases remaining between them. Germline V gene sequence: CDR1 SGHNT, CDR2 YENEEA. This CDR3 comprises 14 residues.

The chain joins TRBV7-9 to TRBJ2-7, with 9 bases matching TRBD1. V gave up 4 bases and J gave up 0 bases; unmatched junction bases: 4. This CDR3 spans 15 amino acids. Per germline, CDR1 SEHNR and CDR2 FQNEAQ (reference sequence). The CDR3 sequence is CASSWGQGGSYEQYF. The CDR3 nucleotides read TGTGCCAGCAGCTGGGGACAGGGAGGCTCCTACGAGCAGTACTTC.

The chain couples TRBV19 to TRBJ1-2; D uncertain. This CDR3 is built from 11 residues. In germline, CDR1 is LNHDA, CDR2 SQIVND (reference sequence). The V gene lost 5 bases and the J gene lost 5 bases, with 6 bases spanning the gap. The CDR3 region has the DNA TGTGCCAGTAGTCCGGAGTATGGCTACACCTTC. Its translation is CASSPEYGYTF.

This chain links TRBV28 with TRBJ1-2, with 7 bases that match TRBD1. Per the germline V gene, CDR1 is MDHEN and CDR2 is SYDVKM. CDR3 size: 14 residues. With 4 bases clipped from V and 7 bases from J, the junction kept 9 bases outside the gene matches. The CDR3 region is CASSYPIQGFGYTF. CDR3 sequence (DNA): TGTGCCAGCAGTTACCCCATACAGGGGTTTGGCTACACCTTC.

The rearrangement uses TRBV5-1 and TRBJ2-7; 7 nucleotides agree with TRBD2. CDR1 is SGHRS, CDR2 YFSETQ, per germline. Losses at the gene ends were 0 bases for V and 9 bases for J; bases not matched to a gene: 15. This CDR3 comprises 16 residues. CDR3 in amino acids: CASSLGSGNAALGQYF. In nucleotides, the CDR3 is TGCGCCAGCAGCTTGGGAAGCGGGAACGCCGCCCTGGGGCAGTACTTC.

The chain recombines TRBV19 with TRBJ2-1, with D hard to call. CDR3 length: 13 amino acids. V was pared by 2 bases and J by 4 bases, with 6 bases between. Germline CDR1 is LNHDA and CDR2 is SQIVND (reference sequence). The CDR3 protein is CASSIPTYNEQFF. The CDR3, as DNA: TGTGCCAGTAGTATACCCACATACAATGAGCAGTTCTTC. The entire variable domain, with the rest obtained from reference TRBV19 and TRBJ2-1, is as follows: DGGITQSPKYLFRKEGQNVTLSCEQNLNHDAMYWYRQDPGQGLRLIYYSQIVNDFQKGDIAEGYSVSREKKESFPLTVTSAQKNPTAFYLCASSIPTYNEQFFGPGTRLTVL.

The J gene is TRBJ1-4, the V gene TRBV18; no definite D call. V was shortened by 1 base and J by 1 base, with 7 bases between the two germline ends. The CDR3 contains 15 residues. CDR1 is KGHSH and CDR2 is LQKENI in the germline V gene. The CDR3 is CASSPLGKTNEKLFF. The CDR3 bases are TGTGCCAGCTCACCACTGGGCAAAACTAATGAAAAACTGTTTTTT.

DNA for the CDR3: TGCGCCAGCAGCTTGGCGATGCAGGGAAGTGGAAACACCATATATTTT. Its translation: CASSLAMQGSGNTIYF. The chain has TRBV5-1 and TRBJ1-3; the D gene is possibly TRBD1 (5 bases). The germline CDR1 and CDR2 sequences are SGHRS and YFSETQ. Trimming removed 0 bases at V and 3 bases at J, with 13 bases between. The length of the CDR3 is 16 residues.

Details on this clone: The junction and the germline gene differ at one end; a read error may be behind it. V and J are TRBV5-1 and TRBJ2-3; 7 nucleotides align to TRBD1. CDR1 is SGHRS and CDR2 is YFSETQ in the germline V gene. The CDR3 has 16 amino acids. CDR3 protein: CASSLSLTGVGDAQYF. CDR3 DNA: TGCGCCAGCAGCCTTTCCTTAACAGGGGTTGGAGATGCGCAGTATTTT. The full variable domain, in which reference TRBV5-1 and TRBJ2-3 provide the parts outside the CDR3, is KAGVTQTPRYLIKTRGQQVTLSCSPISGHRSVSWYQQTPGQGLQFLFEYFSETQRNKGNFPGRFSGRQFSNSRSEMNVSTLELGDSALYLCASSLSLTGVGDAQYFGPGTRLTVL.

In the case of this clone: Other nucleotide sequences from this sample produce the same CDR3. This sequence joins TRBV5-1 and TRBJ2-1; perhaps TRBD2 as D (5 bases). Trimming shortened V by 0 bases and J by 0 bases, and 7 bases separated the two germline ends. This CDR3 is built from 15 residues. Germline V gene lookup returns CDR1 SGHRS and CDR2 YFSETQ. CDR3 region: CASSLAGSSYNEQFF. CDR3 nucleotide sequence: TGCGCCAGCAGCTTGGCGGGAAGCTCCTACAATGAGCAGTTCTTC.

This clone was seen just once. Here the CDR3 reads CASSANRGLTDTQYF. The CDR3 nucleotides are TGTGCCAGCAGTGCCAACAGGGGGCTGACAGATACGCAGTATTTT. The chain combines TRBV27 with TRBJ2-3; 9 bases map to TRBD1. CDR3 length: 15 residues. V shed 5 bases and J 3 bases; nucleotides not matched to a gene: 6. Germline V gene sequence: CDR1 MNHEY, CDR2 SMNVEV (reference sequence).

For this clone: The same CDR3 can be traced to other DNA sequences in this sample. This chain links TRBV5-1 with TRBJ1-1; D may be TRBD1 (5 bases). Germline V gene data show CDR1 as SGHRS and CDR2 as YFSETQ. Between the trimmed V and J ends, which lost 0 bases and 5 bases, there was a span of 11 bases. The CDR3 extends over 14 amino acids. The DNA for the CDR3 is TGCGCCAGCAGCTTGGCCCAGGGAGGAACTGAAGCTTTCTTT. Translated: CASSLAQGGTEAFF.

The chain is built from TRBV18 and TRBJ1-6, with D tentatively TRBD1 (5 bases). The CDR3 sequence is 15 residues long. Germline values: CDR1 KGHSH, CDR2 LQKENI. V lost 5 bases and J lost 7, with 15 bases in between. CDR3 in DNA: TGTGCCAGCTCAACGCAGTCAGGGAGGAATTCACCCCTCCACTTT. Protein product: CASSTQSGRNSPLHF. The whole variable domain, filled in from reference TRBV18 and TRBJ1-6, reads NAGVMQNPRHLVRRRGQEARLRCSPMKGHSHVYWYRQLPEEGLKFMVYLQKENIIDESGMPKERFSAEFPKEGPSILRIQQVVRGDSAAYFCASSTQSGRNSPLHFGNGTRLTVT.

This chain links TRBV5-4 with TRBJ2-7; D is perhaps TRBD2 (6 bases). This CDR3 comprises 16 residues. Trimming took off 3 bases at V and 0 bases at J, with 16 bases between the two ends. The germline V gene encodes CDR1 SGHNT and CDR2 YYREEE (reference sequence). CDR3 sequence reads: CASSSWGSGASYEQYF. The CDR3 bases are TGTGCCAGCAGCTCTTGGGGTAGCGGTGCCTCCTACGAGCAGTACTTC.

This rearrangement joins TRBV4-2 to TRBJ2-2, with D possibly being TRBD2 (5 bases). The CDR3 runs to 15 residues. V gave up 5 bases and J gave up 5 bases, with 15 bases separating them. The germline CDR1 and CDR2 sequences are LGHNA and YNFKEQ. This CDR3 reads CASSNGLAPTGELFF. Written as DNA, the CDR3 is TGTGCCAGCAGCAACGGGCTAGCTCCTACCGGGGAGCTGTTTTTT.

This clone was detected once. The J gene is TRBJ2-3, the V gene TRBV6-2 or TRBV6-3; 12 bases are shared with TRBD2. V gave up 2 bases and J gave up 2 bases; unmatched junction bases: 8. The V gene's germline CDR1 is MNHEY and CDR2 SVGEGT. The CDR3 totals 18 residues. This CDR3 is CASSYGIGLAGLTDTQYF. CDR3 sequence (DNA): TGTGCCAGCAGTTACGGCATCGGACTAGCGGGACTCACAGATACGCAGTATTTT.

The rearrangement uses TRBV9 and TRBJ2-2, with D possibly matching TRBD2 (7 bases). CDR1 is SGDLS and CDR2 is YYNGEE in the germline V gene. The CDR3 is 17 residues long. The V end was cut by 2 bases, the J end by 2 bases, with 16 bases between. DNA of the CDR3: TGTGCCAGCAGCGTGAATTGGCGGGGGCCCAACACCGGGGAGCTGTTTTTT. Translating gives CASSVNWRGPNTGELFF.

This rearrangement joins TRBV6-1 to TRBJ2-1; D not certain. V was cut by 2 bases and J by 15 bases, with 11 bases left in between. The CDR3 covers 11 residues. The germline V gene has CDR1 MNHNS and CDR2 SASEGT. The CDR3 here is CASSEILVAFF. Here the CDR3 DNA reads TGTGCCAGCAGTGAAATCCTAGTGGCGTTCTTC.

With respect to this clone: Different DNA sequences within this sample yield the same CDR3. The J gene is TRBJ2-5, the V gene TRBV9, with a tentative D call TRBD2 (6 bases). CDR1 SGDLS and CDR2 YYNGEE come from the germline V gene. The CDR3 totals 14 residues. Trimming cost V 0 bases and J 5 bases, with 11 bases left between them. The CDR3 DNA reads TGTGCCAGCAGCGTAGGGCAAGGAGGGGAGACCCAGTACTTC. Amino acid sequence: CASSVGQGGETQYF.

J is TRBJ1-5 and V is TRBV3-1 (or the pseudogene TRBV3-2); 12 bases agree with TRBD1. The V gene end was trimmed by 4 bases and the J gene end by 8 bases; junction bases not matched to a gene: 9. The CDR3 is 16 amino acids. Per germline, CDR1 LGHDT and CDR2 YNNKEL (reference sequence). The CDR3 region has the DNA TGTGCCAGCAGCCCCGGGACAGGGGGCGTTTTGAAGCCCCAGCATTTT. It specifies CASSPGTGGVLKPQHF.

The chain recombines TRBV4-1 with TRBJ2-2; TRBD1 matches 7 bases. The germline V gene encodes CDR1 MGHRA and CDR2 YSYEKL. V trimming: 4 bases; J trimming: 4 bases; junction bases outside the gene matches: 6. The CDR3 covers 15 residues. CDR3 nucleotides: TGCGCCAGCAGCCCCGGGACAGTCCCCACCGGGGAGCTGTTTTTT. Amino acids: CASSPGTVPTGELFF.

This clone was seen only once. The rearrangement joins TRBV5-1 to TRBJ1-5; possible D gene TRBD1, 6 bases. This CDR3 has 15 amino acids. The V gene's germline CDR1 is SGHRS and CDR2 YFSETQ. V was trimmed by 0 bases and J by 10 bases, leaving 17 bases between them. CDR3: CASSLAGGRDVPQHF. The CDR3 DNA sequence: TGCGCCAGCAGCTTGGCCGGGGGGCGGGACGTACCCCAGCATTTT.